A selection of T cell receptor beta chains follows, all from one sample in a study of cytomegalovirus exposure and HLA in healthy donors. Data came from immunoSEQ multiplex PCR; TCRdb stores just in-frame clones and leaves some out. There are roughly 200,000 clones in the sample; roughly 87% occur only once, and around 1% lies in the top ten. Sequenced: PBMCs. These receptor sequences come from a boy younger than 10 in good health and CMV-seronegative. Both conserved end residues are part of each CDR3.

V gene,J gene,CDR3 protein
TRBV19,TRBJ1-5,CASSDRAQPQHF
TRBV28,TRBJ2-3,CAIRTGSTDTQYF
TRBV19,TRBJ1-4,CASSIRQGPTNEKLFF
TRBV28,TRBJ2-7,CASQRGGSSYEQYF
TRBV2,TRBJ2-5,CASSESSRLAGGETQYF
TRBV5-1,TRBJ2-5,CASSSLPGQETQYF
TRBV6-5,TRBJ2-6,CASRRGQGANVLTF
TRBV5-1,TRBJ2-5,CASSRAGASEETQYF
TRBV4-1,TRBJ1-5,CASSQEQGSNQPQHF
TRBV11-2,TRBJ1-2,CASSGYRGANYGYTF
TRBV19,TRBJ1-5,CASSIDRGWNQPQHF
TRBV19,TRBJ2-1,CASSLGLAGDEQFF
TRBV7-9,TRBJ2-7,CASSPRLAGDSGNEQYF
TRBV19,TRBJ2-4,CASNPPGKNIQYF
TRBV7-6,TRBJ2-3,CASSLASGGATDTQYF
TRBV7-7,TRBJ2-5,CASSLDREETQYF
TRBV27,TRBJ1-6,CASSSTWSPLHF
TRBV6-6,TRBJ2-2,CASSYGTGNTGELFF
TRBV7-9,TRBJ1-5,CASSSTGRPQHF
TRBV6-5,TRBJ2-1,CASSRTSGRYNEQFF
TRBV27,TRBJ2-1,CASSLRLAGDEQFF
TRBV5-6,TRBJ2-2,CASSFNYGDTGELFF
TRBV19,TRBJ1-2,CASRERQDNNYGYTF
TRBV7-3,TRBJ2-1,CASSLRGAVYNEQFF
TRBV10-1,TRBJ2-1,CASSESRSRDEQFF
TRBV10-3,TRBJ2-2,CAIRKPGLEGPGELFF
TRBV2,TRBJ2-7,CASSTGSHEQYF
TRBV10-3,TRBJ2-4,CAISPSGTGGRKAKNIQYF
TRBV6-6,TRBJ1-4,CASRQDRGQKKLFF
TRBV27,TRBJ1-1,CASSPLGQPEAFF
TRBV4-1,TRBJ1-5,CASSQLQGGDQHF
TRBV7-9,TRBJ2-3,CASSRDRTSTDTQYF
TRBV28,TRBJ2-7,CASSFPPTTSGKVGLLEQYF
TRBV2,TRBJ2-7,CASRKVQGVHEQYF
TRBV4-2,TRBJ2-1,CASSQDSGDRAQFF
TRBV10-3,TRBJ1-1,CAITGGTDTEAFF
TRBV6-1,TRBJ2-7,CASSVRQASYEQYF
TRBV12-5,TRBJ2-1,CASGSYSLATTYNEQFF
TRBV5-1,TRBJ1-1,CASSFAGGDTEAFF
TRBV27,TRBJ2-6,CASSAGTGANVLTF
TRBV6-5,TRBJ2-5,CASKHPDRVQETQYF